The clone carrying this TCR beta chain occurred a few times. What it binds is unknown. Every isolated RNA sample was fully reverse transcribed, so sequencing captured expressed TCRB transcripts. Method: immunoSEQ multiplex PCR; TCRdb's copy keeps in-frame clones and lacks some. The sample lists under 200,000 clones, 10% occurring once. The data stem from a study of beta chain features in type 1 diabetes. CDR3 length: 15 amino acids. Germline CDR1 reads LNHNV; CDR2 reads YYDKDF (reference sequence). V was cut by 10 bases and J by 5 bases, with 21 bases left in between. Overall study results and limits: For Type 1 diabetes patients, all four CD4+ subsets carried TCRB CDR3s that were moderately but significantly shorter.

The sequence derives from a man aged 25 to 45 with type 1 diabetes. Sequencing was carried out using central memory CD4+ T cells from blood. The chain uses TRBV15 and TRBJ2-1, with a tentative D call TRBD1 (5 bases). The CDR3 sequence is CAIQRARTDNNEQFF. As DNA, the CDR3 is TGTGCCATCCAAAGGGCCCGGACGGACAACAATGAGCAGTTCTTC.